The 16 T cell receptor beta chains below were found in one sample sequenced in a study of molecular identifiers for immune sequencing clone quantification (dated by TCRdb to 2016 to 2019). Library construction relied on PCR. The sequencing machine was an Illumina HiSeq 4000. TCRdb's own reprocessing of the public reads used fastp at Q25 and MiXCR and kept productive beta chains. Rows matching on CDR3 protein sequence are summarized as one entry with the most common DNA and genes. This sample has fewer than 350,000 distinct CDR3 sequences in its table, and 20% to 25% of those were observed once. The ten most abundant clones make up about 0.81% of the sample. The specimen sequenced was naive CD8+ T cells from blood, with Jurkat cell RNA spiked in. Taken with the paper, the label for cell subset or site translates to: FACS-sorted CD8+CD4-CCR7+CD45RA+ naive T cells. These receptors were collected from a human donor in good health. Some libraries in this study had Jurkat cell RNA spiked in.

This clonotype was picked up a small number of times. The chain uses TRBV19 and TRBJ2-7; the D gene could be TRBD1 or TRBD2 (5 bases each). CDR1 and CDR2 from the germline V gene are LNHDA and SQIVND (reference sequence). There are 13 residues in the CDR3. V gave up 7 bases and J gave up 1 base, with 11 bases separating them. The CDR3 nucleotides read TGTGCCAGTAAAGGGGACGAATCCTACGAGCAGTACTTC. This translates into CASKGDESYEQYF.

The rearrangement joins TRBV4-1 to TRBJ2-7; D may be TRBD1 (6 bases). The CDR3 covers 16 residues. CDR1 and CDR2 from the germline V gene are MGHRA and YSYEKL. V was cut by 0 bases and J by 7 bases, with 19 bases left in between. The CDR3 reads CASSQDPTGSLLEQYF. CDR3 DNA sequence: TGCGCCAGCAGCCAAGATCCCACAGGGTCGCTTCTGGAGCAGTACTTC.

CDR3 loop: CASSPGVLEAFF. The DNA for the CDR3 is TGTGCCAGCAGTCCCGGGGTACTTGAAGCTTTCTTT. The genes are TRBV6-2 or TRBV6-3 and TRBJ1-1; D gene uncertain. Trimming took off 5 bases at V and 7 bases at J, with 11 bases between the two ends. CDR1 MNHEY and CDR2 SVGEGT come from the germline V gene. The CDR3 sequence is 12 residues long.

This clonotype came up once. This sequence joins TRBV19 and TRBJ2-3; TRBD2 is a possible D gene (6 bases). V lost 8 bases to trimming and J lost 0 bases, with 15 bases between them. CDR3 length: 15 amino acids. Per the germline V gene, CDR1 is LNHDA and CDR2 is SQIVND (reference sequence). Here the CDR3 DNA reads TGTGCCAGTGCAGTCGAGCGGGCCAGCACAGATACGCAGTATTTT. It codes for CASAVERASTDTQYF. Filled out from reference TRBV19 and TRBJ2-3, the complete variable domain reads DGGITQSPKYLFRKEGQNVTLSCEQNLNHDAMYWYRQDPGQGLRLIYYSQIVNDFQKGDIAEGYSVSREKKESFPLTVTSAQKNPTAFYLCASAVERASTDTQYFGPGTRLTVL.

As to this clonotype: A read error is likely, as this CDR3 ends without the conserved phenylalanine or tryptophan. This chain connects TRBV6-1 to TRBJ2-7; weak D call: TRBD2 (6 bases). V was shortened by 6 bases and J by 6 bases, with 18 bases between the two germline ends. The CDR3 runs 14 residues. The germline gives CDR1 MNHNS, CDR2 SASEGT. CDR3 sequence: CASRDLGGDPEQYL. The CDR3 DNA sequence: TGTGCCAGCAGAGACCTGGGCGGGGACCCCGAGCAGTACCTC.

This clonotype was picked up many times. The V and J genes are TRBV12-3 or TRBV12-4 and TRBJ1-4; 7 bases line up with TRBD1. V was pared by 5 bases and J by 7 bases, with 7 bases of the junction left unmatched. The CDR3 covers 14 residues. The CDR3 DNA reads TGTGCCAGCAGTCCCAGGGGGATGAGTGAAAAACTGTTTTTT. Its translation is CASSPRGMSEKLFF.

This clonotype occurred many times. CDR3 coding DNA: TGCAGCGTCGTGGTTGGACGGATAAACACTGAAGCTTTCTTT. Encoded protein: CSVVVGRINTEAFF. This sequence joins TRBV29-1 and TRBJ1-1, with D unresolved. This CDR3 is 14 amino acids long. Trimming removed 6 bases from V and 2 bases from J, with 16 bases in between. Germline CDR1 and CDR2: SQVTM and ANQGSEA.

The chain is built from TRBV19 and TRBJ2-3; 8 nucleotides align to TRBD1. This CDR3 is 15 amino acids long. After removal of 7 bases from V and 4 bases from J, the junction contained 10 bases not matched to a gene. CDR1 is LNHDA and CDR2 is SQIVND in the germline V gene (reference sequence). For the CDR3, the DNA is TGTGCCAGTAAGACGGTTCAGGGGGCGGCAGATACGCAGTATTTT. Its translation is CASKTVQGAADTQYF.

This clonotype was found many times. The chain recombines TRBV7-6 with TRBJ2-2; D may be TRBD2 (5 bases). Germline V gene lookup returns CDR1 SGHVS and CDR2 FNYEAQ. Trimming took 5 bases from V and 1 from J, leaving 14 bases between them. The CDR3 covers 16 residues. The CDR3 region has the DNA TGTGCCAGCAGCGGCGCGCCCGGGAAGAACACCGGGGAGCTGTTTTTT. Translated, it gives CASSGAPGKNTGELFF.

This clonotype came up many times. The rearrangement uses TRBV5-4 and TRBJ2-3, with 15 bases matching TRBD2. V was clipped by 4 bases and J by 2 bases; unmatched bases: 8. The germline V gene has CDR1 SGHNT and CDR2 YYREEE (reference sequence). This CDR3 has 18 residues. The CDR3 DNA reads as TGTGCCAGCAGCCATGGACTAGCGGGAGGGTCTTCCACAGATACGCAGTATTTT. As protein: CASSHGLAGGSSTDTQYF.

This clonotype showed up just a few times. J is TRBJ2-7 and V is TRBV5-6, with D possibly TRBD1 on 5 matching bases. Trimming took off 1 base at V and 1 base at J, with 12 bases between the two ends. CDR1 is SGHDT and CDR2 is YYEEEE in the germline V gene. The CDR3 runs to 15 residues. The CDR3 loop is CASSLWGSSSYEQYF. CDR3 DNA: TGTGCCAGCAGCTTGTGGGGCAGCAGTTCCTACGAGCAGTACTTC.

This clonotype was detected many times. The chain carries TRBV11-3 and TRBJ2-7; D perhaps matches TRBD2 (5 bases). The CDR3 length is 15 residues. Trimming removed 5 bases from V and 3 bases from J, with 17 bases in between. Germline V lookup: CDR1 SGHNT, CDR2 YENEEA. CDR3 coding DNA: TGTGCCAGCAGCCCGGGTACGGGAACGGGCTACGAGCAGTACTTC. It translates to CASSPGTGTGYEQYF. Full variable domain (remainder filled in from reference TRBV11-3 and TRBJ2-7): EAGVVQSPRYKIIEKKQPVAFWCNPISGHNTLYWYLQNLGQGPELLIRYENEEAVDDSQLPKDRFSAERLKGVDSTLKIQPAELGDSAVYLCASSPGTGTGYEQYFGPGTRLTVT.

The table lists this clonotype with many counts. CDR3 protein: CASRTGQRRTDTQYF. Here the CDR3 DNA reads TGTGCCAGCAGGACGGGACAGAGACGCACAGATACGCAGTATTTT. The chain carries TRBV12-3 or TRBV12-4 and TRBJ2-3; 7 nucleotides align to TRBD1. Unmatched junction bases numbered 7, after V lost 6 bases and J lost 1 base. CDR3 length: 15 residues.

This clonotype was counted between two and nine times. V is TRBV30 and J is TRBJ2-7, with 7 positions matching TRBD1. Germline lookup yields CDR1 GTSNPN and CDR2 SVGIG (reference sequence). There are 12 residues in the CDR3. Trimming took 1 base from V and 3 from J; bases not matched to a gene: 0. The CDR3 coding sequence is TGTGCCTGGAGTGGGGACAGCTACGAGCAGTACTTC. This gives the protein CAWSGDSYEQYF.

This clonotype was detected many times. The genes are TRBV4-2 and TRBJ2-7; perhaps TRBD2 as D (6 bases). CDR3 length equals 13 residues. V gave up 5 bases and J gave up 1 base, with 9 bases separating them. Germline V gives CDR1 LGHNA, CDR2 YNFKEQ. CDR3: CASSAGTSYEQYF. CDR3 coding DNA: TGTGCCAGCAGCGCCGGGACTTCCTACGAGCAGTACTTC.

Details on this clonotype: This clone may be a read error of a much larger clone one base away. The CDR3, as DNA: TGTGCCAGCAGCCGAGTAGCGGGGGGCGGCCCAGATACGCAGTATTTT. Protein: CASSRVAGGGPDTQYF. The chain combines TRBV7-9 with TRBJ2-3, with 10 bases fitting TRBD2. V lost 5 bases and J lost 4; bases outside the gene matches: 9. The CDR3 is 16 amino acids. Germline V gene sequence: CDR1 SEHNR, CDR2 FQNEAQ (reference sequence).